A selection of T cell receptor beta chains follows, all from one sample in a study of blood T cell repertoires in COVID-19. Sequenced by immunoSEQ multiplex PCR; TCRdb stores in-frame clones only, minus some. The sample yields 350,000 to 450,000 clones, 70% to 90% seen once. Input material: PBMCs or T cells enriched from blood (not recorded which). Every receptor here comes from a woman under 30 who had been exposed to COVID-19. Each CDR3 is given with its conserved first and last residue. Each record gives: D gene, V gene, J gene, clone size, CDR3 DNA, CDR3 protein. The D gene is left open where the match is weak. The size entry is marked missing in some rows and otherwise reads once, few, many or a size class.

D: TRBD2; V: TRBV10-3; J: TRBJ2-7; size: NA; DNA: TGTGCCGCACGGGAGGGCCCGGGTTACGAGCAGTACTTC; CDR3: CAAREGPGYEQYF
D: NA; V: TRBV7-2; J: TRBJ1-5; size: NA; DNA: TGTGCCAGCAGCCTACAGGGAAGCAATCAGCCCCAGCATTTT; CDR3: CASSLQGSNQPQHF
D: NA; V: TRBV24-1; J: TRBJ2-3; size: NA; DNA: TGTGCCACCAGTGATTCCAGGGGTTCCCATGGTATTAGCACAGATACGCAGTATTTT; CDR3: CATSDSRGSHGISTDTQYF
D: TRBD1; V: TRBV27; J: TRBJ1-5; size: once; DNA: TGTGCCAGCGGAAGACAGGGGACCAATCAGCCCCAGCATTTT; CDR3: CASGRQGTNQPQHF
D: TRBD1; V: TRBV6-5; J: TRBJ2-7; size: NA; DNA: TGTGCCAGCAGTTACTCCGTACAGGGGATCACCTACGAGCAGTACTTC; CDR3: CASSYSVQGITYEQYF
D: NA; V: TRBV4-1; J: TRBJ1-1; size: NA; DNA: TGCGCCAGCAGCCAAGGGACACTGAACACTGAAGCTTTCTTT; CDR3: CASSQGTLNTEAFF
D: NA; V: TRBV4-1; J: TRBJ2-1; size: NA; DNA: TGCGCCAGCAGCCAAGGTTGGAGGGAGCGGTACAATGAGCAGTTCTTC; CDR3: CASSQGWRERYNEQFF
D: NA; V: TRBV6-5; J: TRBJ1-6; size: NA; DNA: TGTGCCAGCAGTTACAACCCGGGACTTTCACCCCTCCACTTT; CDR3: CASSYNPGLSPLHF
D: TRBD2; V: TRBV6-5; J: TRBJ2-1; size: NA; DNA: TGTGCCAGCAGGACAAGCGGGACTAGTTACAATGAGCAGTTCTTC; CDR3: CASRTSGTSYNEQFF
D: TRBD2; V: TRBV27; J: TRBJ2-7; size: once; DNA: TGTGCCAGCAGTTTAAAATCGAGCAGAGCGGGGGCCTACGAGCAGTACTTC; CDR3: CASSLKSSRAGAYEQYF
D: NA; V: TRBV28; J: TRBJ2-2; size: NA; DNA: TGTGCCAGTCTTCTATCGAACACCGGGGAGCTGTTTTTT; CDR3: CASLLSNTGELFF
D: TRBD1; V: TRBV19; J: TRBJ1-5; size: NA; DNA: TGTGCCAGTAGTTACAGGGGGCTTGATCAGCCCCAGCATTTT; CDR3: CASSYRGLDQPQHF
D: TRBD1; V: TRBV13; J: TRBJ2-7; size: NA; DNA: TGTGCCAGCAGCCCAGAGGGACAGGGGAGAGGATACGAGCAGTACTTC; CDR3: CASSPEGQGRGYEQYF
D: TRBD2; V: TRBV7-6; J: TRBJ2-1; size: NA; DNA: TGTGCCAGCAGCACCGGGACTAGCGGGGCGTACAATGAGCAGTTCTTC; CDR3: CASSTGTSGAYNEQFF
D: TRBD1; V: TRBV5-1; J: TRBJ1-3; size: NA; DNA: TGCGCCAGCAGCTCGGACAGGGATGGAAACACCATATATTTT; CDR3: CASSSDRDGNTIYF
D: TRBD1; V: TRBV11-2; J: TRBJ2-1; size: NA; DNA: TGTGCCAGCAGCCCAGGACAGGGTAACAATGAGCAGTTCTTC; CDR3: CASSPGQGNNEQFF
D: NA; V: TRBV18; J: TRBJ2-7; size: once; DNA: TGTGCCAGCTCACGGGGTCCGGGTCGACAGGTACCCTACGAGCAGTACTTC; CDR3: CASSRGPGRQVPYEQYF
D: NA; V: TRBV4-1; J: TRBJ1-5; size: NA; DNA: TGCGCCAGCAGCCCAAGGGCCTCTCGAGGGAGCAATCAGCCCCAGCATTTT; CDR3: CASSPRASRGSNQPQHF
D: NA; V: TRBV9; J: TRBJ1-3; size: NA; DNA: TGTGCCAGCAGCGTAGCCGGGGGGCAGACTGGAAACACCATATATTTT; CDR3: CASSVAGGQTGNTIYF
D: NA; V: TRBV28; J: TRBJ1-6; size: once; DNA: TGTGCCAGCAGTTCGGACAGAAAGCCTCTAAATTCACCCCTCCACTTT; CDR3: CASSSDRKPLNSPLHF
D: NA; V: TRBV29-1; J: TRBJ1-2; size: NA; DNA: TGCAGCGTTGCGGAGACAGTCAACTATGGCTACACCTTC; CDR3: CSVAETVNYGYTF
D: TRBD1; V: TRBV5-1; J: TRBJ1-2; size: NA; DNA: TGCGCCAGCAGCTCGACAGGGTTCTATGGCTACACCTTC; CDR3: CASSSTGFYGYTF
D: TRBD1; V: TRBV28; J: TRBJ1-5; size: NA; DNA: TGTGCAGCCGGGACAGGTACTTATAGCAATCAGCCCCAGCATTTT; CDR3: CAAGTGTYSNQPQHF
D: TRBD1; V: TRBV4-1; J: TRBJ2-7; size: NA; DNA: TGCGCCAGCAGCCACCCGACAGGGGGCGAAGGCGAGCAGTACTTC; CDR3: CASSHPTGGEGEQYF
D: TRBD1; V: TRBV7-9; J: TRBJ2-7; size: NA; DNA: TGTGCCAGCAGCTCACTGGACAGGGCCGATTCCTACGAGCAGTACTTC; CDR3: CASSSLDRADSYEQYF
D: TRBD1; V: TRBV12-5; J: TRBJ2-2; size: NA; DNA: TGTGCTAGTGGAGAGACAGGGGAAGCCGGGGAGCTGTTTTTT; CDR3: CASGETGEAGELFF
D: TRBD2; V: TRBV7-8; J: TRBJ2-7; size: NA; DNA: TGTGCCAGCAGCTTAGCGCCTAGCGGGATCTCCTACGAGCAGTACTTC; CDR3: CASSLAPSGISYEQYF
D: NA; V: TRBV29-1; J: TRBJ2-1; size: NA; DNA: TGCAGCGTTGGAGGGGGCAATGAGCAGTTCTTC; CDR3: CSVGGGNEQFF
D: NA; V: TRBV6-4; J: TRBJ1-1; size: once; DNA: TGTGCCAGCAGTGCGGGACAAAACACTGAAGCTTTCTTT; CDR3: CASSAGQNTEAFF
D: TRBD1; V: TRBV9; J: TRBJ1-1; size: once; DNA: TGTGCCAGCAGCCCCCCCCTGGGACAGCTTATTGAAGCTTTCTTT; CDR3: CASSPPLGQLIEAFF
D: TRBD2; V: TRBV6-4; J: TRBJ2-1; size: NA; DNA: TGTGCCAGCAGTGACTCGACTAGCGGGGGGGGGAATGAGCAGTTCTTC; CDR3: CASSDSTSGGGNEQFF
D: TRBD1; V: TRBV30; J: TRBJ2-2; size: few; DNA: TGTGCCTGGGAAACCTACAGGGGAAAGAACACCGGGGAGCTGTTTTTT; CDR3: CAWETYRGKNTGELFF
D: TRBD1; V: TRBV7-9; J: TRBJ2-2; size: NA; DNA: TGTGCCAGCAGTACACAGGGGGCTAGTGCCGGGGAGCTGTTTTTT; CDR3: CASSTQGASAGELFF
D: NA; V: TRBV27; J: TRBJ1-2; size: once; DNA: TGTGCCAGCAGTTTATCCCCACAGGGTGGCGGCTACACCTTC; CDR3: CASSLSPQGGGYTF
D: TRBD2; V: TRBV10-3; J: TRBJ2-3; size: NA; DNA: TGTGCCATCAGTGCCCCTACTAGCGGGGGGGAGACAGATACGCAGTATTTT; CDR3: CAISAPTSGGETDTQYF
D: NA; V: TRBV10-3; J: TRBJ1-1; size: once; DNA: TGTGCCATCAGTGAGTGGCAGGGGAACACTGAAGCTTTCTTT; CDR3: CAISEWQGNTEAFF
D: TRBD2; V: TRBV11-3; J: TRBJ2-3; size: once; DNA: TGTGCCAGCAGCTTAGTGGCGGGGGGGTTGGATACGCAGTATTTT; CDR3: CASSLVAGGLDTQYF
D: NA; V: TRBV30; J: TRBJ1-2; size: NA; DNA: TGTGCCTGGAGTTTTACAGGGAAGGGCTACACCTTC; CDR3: CAWSFTGKGYTF
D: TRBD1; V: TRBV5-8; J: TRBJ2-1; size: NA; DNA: TGTGCCAGCAGCTCCACAGGGGATTCGTACAATGAGCAGTTCTTC; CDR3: CASSSTGDSYNEQFF
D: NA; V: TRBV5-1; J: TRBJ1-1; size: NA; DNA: TGCGCCAGCAGCTTGGACGGGGGGCTTGGCACTGAAGCTTTCTTT; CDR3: CASSLDGGLGTEAFF
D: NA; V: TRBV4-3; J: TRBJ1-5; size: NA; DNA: TGCGCCAGCAGCCAAGCGATCGGGGTCAATCAGCCCCAGCATTTT; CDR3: CASSQAIGVNQPQHF
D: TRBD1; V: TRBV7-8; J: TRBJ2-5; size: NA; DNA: TGTGCCAGCAGCTCAACAAACAGGATAGGGACAGGGCAAGAGACCCAGTACTTC; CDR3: CASSSTNRIGTGQETQYF
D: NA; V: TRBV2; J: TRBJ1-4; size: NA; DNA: TGTGCCAGCAGGGACAGCCTGAACCGTAATGAAAAACTGTTTTTT; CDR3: CASRDSLNRNEKLFF